The entry that follows covers one TCR beta chain sequence. The antigen is not known. The junction departs from germline at one end; a sequencing error may be responsible. The germline V gene encodes CDR1 SGHTA and CDR2 FQGNSA. CDR3 size: 16 residues. Cultured CD4+ T-cell DNA underwent Oncomine TCR Beta short-read sequencing. From CD4+ T cells that had been cultured, genomic DNA was extracted. MiXCR was run by TCRdb on the PCR reads, yielding one entry per CDR3 protein. The sample contains about 26,000 distinct CDR3 sequences, about 40% of which appear only once. The data stem from a study of vaccination and CD4 T cells after COVID-19. Notes on the study in general: The study examined relatively few convalescent patients and included no early post-infection timepoints.

Treatment of the sample: approximately nine-day PBMC culture with coronavirus spike peptide pools or control peptides (ViraFEST assay). This chain uses TRBV7-2 with TRBJ2-3; 7 nucleotides match TRBD1. This TCR came from a human donor who had recovered from COVID-19. Source material: CD4+ T cells from blood, cultured in vitro. The CDR3 sequence is CASSLSWDSSTDTQYF. The CDR3 DNA reads as TGTGCCAGTAGCTTAAGTTGGGACAGCAGCACAGATACGCAGTATTTT.